This T cell receptor (beta chain) was identified in a study of T cells in Graves' hyperthyroidism and ophthalmopathy. In germline, CDR1 is MGHRA, CDR2 YSYEKL. This CDR3 spans 13 amino acids. Authors of the study amplified TCR beta CDR3 regions from RNA transcripts. With the HTBI primer set, the TCR CDR3 went through a first round of RT-PCR. TCRdb ran MiXCR on the multiplex PCR reads and lists one entry per CDR3 protein. The data show fewer than 650,000 distinct CDR3 sequences, 35% to 50% seen once. With respect to this clonotype: One end of the junction varies from germline; a read error may be responsible.

This clonotype was sampled from an adult woman with Graves' disease, either hyperthyroidism or ophthalmopathy (not recorded which). The genes are TRBV4-1 and TRBJ2-6, with D maybe TRBD1 (5 bases). Sequencing was carried out using peripheral blood or thyroid tissue (not recorded which). This chain's CDR3 is CASSQGWGNTEAF. The DNA for the CDR3 is TGCGCCAGCAGCCAAGGATGGGGCAACACTGAAGCTTTC.